This TCR beta chain comes out of a study of blood T cell repertoires in COVID-19 (dated by TCRdb to 2018 to 2020). For the study in its entirety: Samples covering the acute and convalescent phases of COVID-19 were provided by collaborators in the United States, Italy and Spain. The prospective study material was composed of cDNA or gDNA derived from T cells, B-cell-depleted T cells, or PBMCs. HLA class I and class II types, where available, came from metadata supplied by the sample provider rather than from assay-based typing. Samples came from the ongoing ImmuneRACE study (first 160 participants) plus 1,254 subjects from 6 global collaborators. A freely available public database, intended as a resource for researchers studying the immune response to SARS-CoV-2, is where the repertoires were released. Deeply sampled blood TCRbeta repertoires from subjects exposed to, actively infected with, or recovered from COVID-19 were included in the dataset. A de-identified subject ID, COVID-19 status, age in years and sex were almost always included in the sample metadata.

What the study reported, not specific to this receptor: How much clinical and demographic metadata was included differed by source and by participant, and the metadata was provided uncurated.

Including cysteine and phenylalanine, the CDR3 has 15 amino acids. The entry retains the CDR3 DNA only, 45 bases that are in frame from base 1. The V end loses 4 bases and the J end loses 1 base, and a stretch of 13 bases separates them. CDR1 LNHDA and CDR2 SQIVND were looked up in the germline V gene (reference sequence). Whole blood was collected in K2EDTA tubes by collaborating institutions according to the institutions' own protocols. For TCRbeta analysis, collaborators shipped samples in one of three forms: frozen whole blood, isolated PBMCs, or DNA extracted from either of those sample types. Comment on this clone: No cognate antigen has been identified for it. Base qualities are not recorded, but no much larger clone differs from it by a single base.

TCRbeta CDR3 regions were amplified from genomic DNA by means of the immunoSEQ Assay, a bias-controlled multiplex PCR. The published analysis was carried out like this. The number of nucleated cells in each sample was estimated from the amplification of reference gene primers within the assay. To quantify the absolute abundance of each unique TCRbeta CDR3 rearrangement, sequence reads were collapsed and filtered. Productive Simpson clonality was computed per sample as the square root of Simpson's diversity index over productive rearrangements. TCRdb holds this immuneACCESS table with in-frame rearrangements only. Some clones are missing; in checked studies, unresolved V genes explain under half, and the rest has no known cause. V, J and clone size derive from that table, while D and trimming were established from the DNA sequence. The sample table holds some 250,000 clones, of which about 88% were seen once. In total, the top ten clones hold roughly 1.9% of the sample.

Sequencing was done on a sample of peripheral blood. The origin of this receptor is a man between 25 and 39 years old with active or convalescent COVID-19. The rearrangement joined TRBV19 to TRBJ1-1; the D gene cannot be named for sure. The DNA sequence is as follows: TGTGCCAGTAGTAATTCGCGGACTGAGAACACTGAAGCTTTCTTT. This translates into CASSNSRTENTEAFF. The full variable domain, completed from the reference TRBV19 and TRBJ1-1 proteins outside the CDR3, reads DGGITQSPKYLFRKEGQNVTLSCEQNLNHDAMYWYRQDPGQGLRLIYYSQIVNDFQKGDIAEGYSVSREKKESFPLTVTSAQKNPTAFYLCASSNSRTENTEAFFGQGTRLTVV.